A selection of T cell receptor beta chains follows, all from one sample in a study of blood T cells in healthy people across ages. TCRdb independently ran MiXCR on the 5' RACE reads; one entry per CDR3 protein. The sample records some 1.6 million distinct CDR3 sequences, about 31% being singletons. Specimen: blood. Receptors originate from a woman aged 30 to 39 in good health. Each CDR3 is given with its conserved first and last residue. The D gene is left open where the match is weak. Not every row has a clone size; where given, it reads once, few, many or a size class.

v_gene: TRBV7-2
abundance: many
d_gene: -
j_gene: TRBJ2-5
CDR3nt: TGTGCCAGCAGCTCGCTGTGGGGGACAGAGACCCAGTACTTC
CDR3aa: CASSSLWGTETQYF

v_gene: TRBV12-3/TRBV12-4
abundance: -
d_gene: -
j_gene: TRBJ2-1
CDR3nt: TGCGCCAGCAGTTTTTACAGGGATGCCAATGAGCAGTTCTTC
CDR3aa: CASSFYRDANEQFF

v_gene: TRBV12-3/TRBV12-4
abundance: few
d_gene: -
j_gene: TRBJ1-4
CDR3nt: TGTGCCAGCAGTTTGCTGACAACTAATGAAAAACTGTTTTTT
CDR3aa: CASSLLTTNEKLFF

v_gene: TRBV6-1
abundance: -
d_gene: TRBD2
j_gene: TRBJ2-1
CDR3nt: TGTGCCAGCACCAACGGACGACTAGCGGGAGGGGGGTACAATGAGCAGTTCTTC
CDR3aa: CASTNGRLAGGGYNEQFF

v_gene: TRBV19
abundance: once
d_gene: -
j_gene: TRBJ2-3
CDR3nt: TGTGCCAGTAGTATAACTGGACAACCTAGCACAGATACGCAGTATTTT
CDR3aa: CASSITGQPSTDTQYF

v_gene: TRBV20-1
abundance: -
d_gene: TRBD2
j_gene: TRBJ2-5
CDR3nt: TGCAGTGCTGGAGATTACCTAGCGGGGGACCAAGAGACCCAGTACTTC
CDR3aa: CSAGDYLAGDQETQYF

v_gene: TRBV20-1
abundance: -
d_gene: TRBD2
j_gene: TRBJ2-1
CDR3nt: TGCAGTGCTGGGGGAGCGGGAGGGCCCGAGCAGTTCTTC
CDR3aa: CSAGGAGGPEQFF

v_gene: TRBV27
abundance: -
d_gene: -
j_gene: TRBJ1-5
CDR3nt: TGTGCCAGCAGTTTTGGAGGGATAGGCAATCAGCCCCAGCATTTT
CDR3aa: CASSFGGIGNQPQHF

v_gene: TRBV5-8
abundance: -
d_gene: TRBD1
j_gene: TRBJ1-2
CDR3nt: TGTGCCAGCAGCCGACAGGGGTCTAACTACACCTTC
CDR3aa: CASSRQGSNYTF

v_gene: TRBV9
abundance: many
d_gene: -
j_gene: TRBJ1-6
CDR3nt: TGTGCCAGCAGCTTAGGGGGTGATAATTCACCCCTCCACTTT
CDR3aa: CASSLGGDNSPLHF

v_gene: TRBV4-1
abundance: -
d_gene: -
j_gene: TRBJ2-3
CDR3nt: TGCGCCAGCAGCCAAGGGGACGTGCAGTATTTT
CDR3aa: CASSQGDVQYF

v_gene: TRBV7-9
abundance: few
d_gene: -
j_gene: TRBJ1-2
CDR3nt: TGTGCCAGCAGCTATAGCGCCTTGGCGGATTCTCGGGAGAGCTACACCTTC
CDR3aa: CASSYSALADSRESYTF

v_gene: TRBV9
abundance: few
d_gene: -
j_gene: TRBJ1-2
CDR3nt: TGTGCCAGCAGCGCTCCTTTATCAGGGGATGGTGGCTACACCTTC
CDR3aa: CASSAPLSGDGGYTF

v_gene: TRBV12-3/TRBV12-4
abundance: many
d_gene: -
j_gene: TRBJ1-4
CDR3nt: TGTGCCAGCACCCCCGGGGCAGGACATAATGAAAAACTGTTTTTT
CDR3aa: CASTPGAGHNEKLFF

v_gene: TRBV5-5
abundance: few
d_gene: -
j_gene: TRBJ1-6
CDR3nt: TGTGCCAGCAAACTGGGTCAGGACCATAATTCACCCCTCCACTTT
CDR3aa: CASKLGQDHNSPLHF

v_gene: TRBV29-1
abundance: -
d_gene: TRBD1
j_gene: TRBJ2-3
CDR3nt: TGCAGCGTTGTTGCCGGACAGGTGGCCTTTCAGGAGGGCACAGATACGCAGTATTTT
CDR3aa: CSVVAGQVAFQEGTDTQYF

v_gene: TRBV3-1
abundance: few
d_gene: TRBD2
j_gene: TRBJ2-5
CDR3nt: TGTGCCAGCAGCCAGGAAGCGGGATGGGGTCAAGAGACCCAGTACTTC
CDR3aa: CASSQEAGWGQETQYF

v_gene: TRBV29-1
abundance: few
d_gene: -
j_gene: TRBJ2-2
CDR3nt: TGCAGCGTTAGGGCCGGGACTGCGAACACCGGGGAGCTGTTTTTT
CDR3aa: CSVRAGTANTGELFF

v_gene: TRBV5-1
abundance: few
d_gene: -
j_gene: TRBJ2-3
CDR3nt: TGCGCCAGCAGCTTCGGCTCCCCCACAGATACGCAGTATTTT
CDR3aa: CASSFGSPTDTQYF

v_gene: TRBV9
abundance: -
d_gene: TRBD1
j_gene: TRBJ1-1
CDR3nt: TGTGCCAGCAGCGTAGAGGAGACAGGGCGAACTGAAGCTTTCTTT
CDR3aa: CASSVEETGRTEAFF

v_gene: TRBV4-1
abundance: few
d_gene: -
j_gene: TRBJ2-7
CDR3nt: TGCGCCAGCAGCCAAGAGTTATTCCTTGTTTCCTACGAGCAGTACTTC
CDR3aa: CASSQELFLVSYEQYF

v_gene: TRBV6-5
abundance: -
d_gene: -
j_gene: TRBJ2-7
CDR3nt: TGTGCCAGCAGTTATTTGGTCTTAGGGGGGGGCTACGAGCAGTACTTC
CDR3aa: CASSYLVLGGGYEQYF

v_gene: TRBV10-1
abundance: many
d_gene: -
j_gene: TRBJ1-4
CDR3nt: TGCGCCAGCAGTGAGTCTCAGGGGAGAGGTGAAAAACTGTTTTTT
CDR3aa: CASSESQGRGEKLFF

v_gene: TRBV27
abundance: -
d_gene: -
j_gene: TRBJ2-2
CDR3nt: TGTGCCAGTTACGGGAACACCGGGGAGCTGTTTTTT
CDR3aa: CASYGNTGELFF

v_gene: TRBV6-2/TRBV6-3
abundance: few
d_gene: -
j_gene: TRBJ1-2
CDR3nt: TGTGCCAGCAGTTACCCTGATGGCTACACCTTC
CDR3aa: CASSYPDGYTF

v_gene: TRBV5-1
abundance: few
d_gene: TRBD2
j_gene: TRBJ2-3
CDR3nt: TGCGCCAGCAGCTTCGTGCCGGGGGGGCCCACAGATACGCAGTATTTT
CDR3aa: CASSFVPGGPTDTQYF

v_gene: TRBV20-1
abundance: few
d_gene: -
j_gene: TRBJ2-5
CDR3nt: TGCAGTGCTAGTAGGGGCAGGGGAGCAGAGACCCAGTACTTC
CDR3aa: CSASRGRGAETQYF

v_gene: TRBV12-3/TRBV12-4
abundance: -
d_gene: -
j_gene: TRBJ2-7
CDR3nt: TGTGCCAGCAGTTTTCAGAACTACGAGCAGTACTTC
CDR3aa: CASSFQNYEQYF

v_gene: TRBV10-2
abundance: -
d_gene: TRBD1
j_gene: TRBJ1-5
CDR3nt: TGCGCCAGCAGTGGCACCGGGACAGGGGTGTTGGGCAATCAGCCCCAGCATTTT
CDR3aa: CASSGTGTGVLGNQPQHF

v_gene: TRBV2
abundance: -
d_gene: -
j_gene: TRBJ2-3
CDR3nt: TGTGCCAGCCGGCGTCTAACGACAGATACGCAGTATTTT
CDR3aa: CASRRLTTDTQYF

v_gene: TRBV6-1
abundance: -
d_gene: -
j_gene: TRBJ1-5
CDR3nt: TGTGCCAGCAGTGAAAAACTGGGCCAGCCCCAGCATTTT
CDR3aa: CASSEKLGQPQHF

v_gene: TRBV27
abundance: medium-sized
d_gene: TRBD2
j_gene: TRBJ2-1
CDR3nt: TGTGCCAGCAGTTTGGTTAGCGGGAGTGGTTACAATGAGCAGTTCTTC
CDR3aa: CASSLVSGSGYNEQFF

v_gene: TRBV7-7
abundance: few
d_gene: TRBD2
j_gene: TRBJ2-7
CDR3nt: TGTGCCAGCAGCTTAAAAGCGGGAGACGAGCAGTACTTC
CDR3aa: CASSLKAGDEQYF

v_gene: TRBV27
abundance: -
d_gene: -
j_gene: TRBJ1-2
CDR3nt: TGTGCCAGCAGCCCCGGTGGAGTTGGTGGCTACACCTTC
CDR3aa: CASSPGGVGGYTF

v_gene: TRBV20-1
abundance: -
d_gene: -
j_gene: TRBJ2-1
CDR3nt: TGCAGTGCTGAAGCGGGCACCAATTACAATGAGCAGTTCTTC
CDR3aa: CSAEAGTNYNEQFF

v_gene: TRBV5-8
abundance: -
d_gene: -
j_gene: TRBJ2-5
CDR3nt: TGTGCCAGCACCGTGGGGGCCTTTAACTCTCACCAAGAGACCCAGTACTTC
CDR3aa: CASTVGAFNSHQETQYF

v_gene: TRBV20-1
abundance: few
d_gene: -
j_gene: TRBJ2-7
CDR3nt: TGCAGTGCTAGAGATCCCACAGGCTACGAGCAGTACTTC
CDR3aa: CSARDPTGYEQYF

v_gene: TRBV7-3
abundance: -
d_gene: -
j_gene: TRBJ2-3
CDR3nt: TGTGCCAGCAGCACCTCGGGACTCAGCACAGATACGCAGTATTTT
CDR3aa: CASSTSGLSTDTQYF

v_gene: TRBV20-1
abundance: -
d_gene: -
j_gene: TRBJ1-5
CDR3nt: TGCAGTGCCCGGGCACCTTCCAATCAGCCCCAGCATTTT
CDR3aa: CSARAPSNQPQHF